These 20 T cell receptor beta chains came from one sample sequenced in a study of CD8+CD57+ T cells in acquired aplastic anemia. In patients chosen for sequencing, flow cytometry had shown CD8+CD57+ cell expansion. The TCR beta profiling, which covered VDJ combination and CDR3 sequence, was carried out using genomic DNA as the template. TCRdb re-called the reads with MiXCR, one entry per CDR3 protein. In the table there are 150,000 to 200,000 distinct CDR3 sequences, roughly 48% of which are singletons. The sample comprised sorted CD4+, CD8+, or CD8+CD57+ T cells (not recorded which) from PBMCs. These receptors all stem from a human donor with aplastic anemia.

This clonotype was seen repeatedly, ten times or more. The chain recombines TRBV9 with TRBJ2-5; the match to TRBD1 covers 10 bases. Germline trimming cut 4 bases from V and 5 bases from J; bases unmatched to any gene: 8. The germline V gene encodes CDR1 SGDLS and CDR2 YYNGEE. The CDR3 contains 15 residues. The chain's CDR3 is CASSSGTGEKETQYF. CDR3 DNA sequence: TGTGCCAGCAGCTCCGGGACAGGGGAGAAGGAGACCCAGTACTTC. Based on the CDR3 plus reference TRBV9 and TRBJ2-5, the full variable domain is DSGVTQTPKHLITATGQRVTLRCSPRSGDLSVYWYQQSLDQGLQFLIQYYNGEERAKGNILERFSAQQFPDLHSELNLSSLELGDSALYFCASSSGTGEKETQYFGPGTRLLVL.

The chain combines TRBV29-1 with TRBJ2-7; TRBD2 matches at 10 bases. Trimming took 4 bases from V and 0 from J; bases not matched to a gene: 3. The CDR3 length is 14 residues. Germline V lookup: CDR1 SQVTM, CDR2 ANQGSEA. CDR3 bases: TGCAGCGTTGGACTAGCGGGCCGCTCCTACGAGCAGTACTTC. This encodes CSVGLAGRSYEQYF.

This clonotype was counted many times. The rearrangement links TRBV6-1 to TRBJ2-3; the D gene is possibly TRBD2 (5 bases). CDR1 and CDR2 from the germline V gene are MNHNS and SASEGT. This CDR3 is built from 15 residues. The V end was cut by 0 bases, the J end by 1 base, with 8 bases between. CDR3 loop: CASSEALGGTDTQYF. In DNA, the CDR3 is TGTGCCAGCAGTGAAGCACTAGGCGGCACAGATACGCAGTATTTT.

This clonotype has a count of ten or more. V usage is TRBV6-6 and J usage is TRBJ2-6; D is possibly TRBD2 (5 bases). This CDR3 is 15 amino acids long. Germline V gene sequence: CDR1 MNHNY, CDR2 SVGAGI (reference sequence). V lost 5 bases to trimming and J lost 0 bases, with 8 bases between them. The CDR3 DNA reads TGTGCCAGCAGTCGGAGGAGCTCTGGGGCCAACGTCCTGACTTTC. Its protein product is CASSRRSSGANVLTF.

J is TRBJ1-5 and V is TRBV18; D might be TRBD1 (6 bases). Germline loops: CDR1 KGHSH, CDR2 LQKENI. The CDR3 spans 16 residues. V lost 3 bases and J 2 bases, leaving 14 bases between the germline ends. The CDR3 here is CASSPSGAARNQPQHF. In DNA, the CDR3 is TGTGCCAGCTCACCCTCGGGGGCCGCACGCAATCAGCCCCAGCATTTT.

At least ten counts were recorded for this clonotype. This chain connects TRBV24-1 to TRBJ2-6; D ambiguous. The CDR3 contains 16 residues. Trimming shortened V by 3 bases and J by 0 bases, and 8 bases separated the two germline ends. Germline values: CDR1 KGHDR, CDR2 SFDVKD. CDR3 DNA: TGTGCCACCAGTGATGGGCAGATCTCTGGGGCCAACGTCCTGACTTTC. This encodes CATSDGQISGANVLTF.

This chain connects TRBV24-1 to TRBJ2-1; 11 nucleotides agree with TRBD1. The CDR3 consists of 13 residues. V shed 7 bases and J 7 bases; nucleotides not matched to a gene: 2. CDR1 is KGHDR, CDR2 SFDVKD, per germline. The CDR3 sequence: CATRGTGGNEQFF. CDR3 nucleotide sequence: TGTGCCACCAGAGGGACAGGGGGTAATGAGCAGTTCTTC.

A word on this clonotype: A much larger clone is a single base away; this may be a read error. The chain combines TRBV28 with TRBJ2-3; 8 bases line up with TRBD1. The J segment lost 1 base and the V segment lost 6 bases, leaving 12 bases of the junction unmatched. Per the germline V gene, CDR1 is MDHEN and CDR2 is SYDVKM. The CDR3 has 17 amino acids. CDR3 bases: TGTGCCAGCAGAAGGACAGGGAGTAGGAGAGGCACAGATACGCAGTATTTT. Translated: CASRRTGSRRGTDTQYF.

The chain carries TRBV30 and TRBJ1-2; 8 bases line up with TRBD1. This CDR3 is 13 amino acids long. Unmatched junction bases numbered 2, after V lost 4 bases and J lost 1 base. From germline, CDR1 is GTSNPN and CDR2 SVGIG (reference sequence). For the CDR3, the DNA is TGTGCCTGGATGACAGGGGTTAACTATGGCTACACCTTC. Protein sequence: CAWMTGVNYGYTF.

This clonotype was counted between two and nine times. V and J are TRBV20-1 and TRBJ2-7; unclear D gene. Trimming removed 3 bases from V and 2 bases from J, with 11 bases in between. The germline V gene has CDR1 DFQATT and CDR2 SNEGSKA (reference sequence). The CDR3 length is 13 residues. The chain's CDR3 is CSARSGMTYEQYF. The CDR3 nucleotides are TGCAGTGCTAGGAGTGGGATGACCTACGAGCAGTACTTC.

This clonotype was seen repeatedly, ten times or more. The CDR3 nucleotides read TGTGCCAGCAGCTTAGGGACGAACAGGGAAACTGAAGCTTTCTTT. Amino acid sequence: CASSLGTNRETEAFF. The chain is built from TRBV7-9 and TRBJ1-1; D is possibly TRBD1 (6 bases). V was trimmed by 1 base and J by 5 bases, leaving 14 bases between them. The V gene's germline CDR1 is SEHNR and CDR2 FQNEAQ (reference sequence). The CDR3 covers 15 residues.

The genes are TRBV5-5 and TRBJ2-7; no clear D gene. The length of the CDR3 is 13 residues. The germline CDR1 and CDR2 sequences are SGHKS and YYEKEE (reference sequence). V was clipped by 2 bases and J by 3 bases, with 9 bases between them. DNA for the CDR3: TGTGCCAGCAGCTTTGCAGTTGGCTACGAGCAGTACTTC. Amino acids: CASSFAVGYEQYF.

The rearrangement joins TRBV9 to TRBJ2-5, with 9 bases lining up with TRBD2. V shed 2 bases, J shed 2 bases, and the junction held 4 bases outside the gene matches. The germline gives CDR1 SGDLS, CDR2 YYNGEE. This CDR3 contains 15 residues. As DNA, the CDR3 is TGTGCCAGCAGCGTGACTAGCGGATTACAAGAGACCCAGTACTTC. Protein product: CASSVTSGLQETQYF.

Many counts were recorded for this clonotype. The rearrangement links TRBV12-3 or TRBV12-4 to TRBJ1-1; D is uncertain. The length of the CDR3 is 14 residues. The V end was cut by 6 bases, the J end by 3 bases, with 14 bases between. The CDR3 loop reads CASRVISLDTEAFF. The DNA of the CDR3 is TGTGCCAGCAGGGTGATCTCGTTGGACACTGAAGCTTTCTTT.

This clonotype was seen many times. The chain recombines TRBV30 with TRBJ2-7, with D tentatively TRBD1 (6 bases). V gave up 2 bases and J gave up 1 base, with 9 bases separating them. The CDR3 is 13 amino acids. Per germline, CDR1 GTSNPN and CDR2 SVGIG (reference sequence). The CDR3 DNA is TGTGCCTGGAGTAACGACAGGTCCTACGAGCAGTACTTC. It specifies CAWSNDRSYEQYF.

The chain employs TRBV19 and TRBJ2-7, with D tentatively TRBD1 (5 bases). This CDR3 region has 13 residues. V was shortened by 6 bases and J by 7 bases, with 16 bases between the two germline ends. From germline, CDR1 is LNHDA and CDR2 SQIVND (reference sequence). The CDR3 DNA sequence: TGTGCCAGTAGCGAAGGAGCAGGGTTGGAGCAGTACTTC. Its protein is CASSEGAGLEQYF.

This clonotype was recorded many times. This chain connects TRBV5-8 to TRBJ2-7; D tentatively fits TRBD1 or TRBD2 (5 bases each). The V gene's germline CDR1 is SGHTS and CDR2 YDEGEE. The CDR3 covers 14 residues. V dropped 2 bases and J dropped 1 base, with 10 bases sitting between them. The CDR3 DNA reads TGTGCCAGCAGCTTCTCTGGGGGTTCCTACGAGCAGTACTTC. This sequence encodes CASSFSGGSYEQYF.

This chain links TRBV2 with TRBJ2-7; 8 positions match TRBD2. With V trimmed by 3 bases and J by 4 bases, 5 bases remained unmatched. The CDR3 extends over 14 amino acids. Germline V gene data show CDR1 as SNHLY and CDR2 as FYNNEI. The CDR3 DNA reads as TGTGCCAGCAGTGATGTTGCGGGGGGATACGAGCAGTACTTC. Translated, it gives CASSDVAGGYEQYF.

V and J are TRBV7-8 and TRBJ1-5; 9 nucleotides agree with TRBD1. The CDR3 has 15 residues. V lost 5 bases, J lost 2 bases, and 4 bases stayed unmatched. From germline, CDR1 is SGHVS and CDR2 FQNEAQ. CDR3 residues: CASSIQGAGNQPQHF. For the CDR3, the DNA is TGTGCCAGCAGCATACAGGGGGCCGGCAATCAGCCCCAGCATTTT.

V usage is TRBV11-2 and J usage is TRBJ2-5; D possibly corresponds to TRBD2 (5 bases). V was trimmed by 4 bases and J by 5 bases, leaving 14 bases between them. This CDR3 comprises 14 residues. Germline assignment: CDR1 SGHAT and CDR2 FQNNGV. The CDR3 bases are TGTGCCAGCAGCTCTACCGGGATAGGGGAGACCCAGTACTTC. It is translated as CASSSTGIGETQYF.